This is a list of T cell receptor beta chains from one sample in a study of identical twins. Each CDR3 protein gets one entry after TCRdb re-called the 5' RACE reads with MiXCR. Here the sample spans about 190,000 distinct CDR3 sequences, 15% to 20% being singletons. Separately, the same data were catalogued under a study of T cells expressing NK-cell markers.

Sequenced: CD8+ T cells sorted from blood. The receptors here all came from a woman aged 18 to 35 in good health. Both conserved end residues are part of each CDR3. The order of the fields is V gene, D gene, J gene, clone size, CDR3 length, CDR3 DNA, CDR3 protein. The D gene is left open where the match is weak. Some rows mark clone size as missing; the rest say once, few, many or name a class of expanded clone.

V: TRBV29-1; D: NA; J: TRBJ2-1; size: few; length: 14; DNA: TGCAGCGTTGTTGGGACTCAGAATACAAATGAGCAGTTCTTC; CDR3: CSVVGTQNTNEQFF
V: TRBV10-3; D: TRBD1; J: TRBJ2-7; size: NA; length: 15; DNA: TGTGCCATCAGCACCTCCGGGACAGGGGACTACGAGCAGTACTTC; CDR3: CAISTSGTGDYEQYF
V: TRBV20-1; D: NA; J: TRBJ1-5; size: NA; length: 15; DNA: TGCAGTGCTAGAGATCTAAGGGAGGGGAATCAGCCCCAGCATTTT; CDR3: CSARDLREGNQPQHF
V: TRBV6-2/TRBV6-3; D: NA; J: TRBJ2-1; size: few; length: 13; DNA: TGTGCCAGCAGTTACTCGTCGCTGAATGAGCAGTTCTTC; CDR3: CASSYSSLNEQFF
V: TRBV29-1; D: TRBD1; J: TRBJ2-7; size: medium-sized; length: 14; DNA: TGCAGCGCTGGGACAGGAACTTCCCCGTACGAGCAGTACTTC; CDR3: CSAGTGTSPYEQYF
V: TRBV6-5; D: NA; J: TRBJ2-1; size: few; length: 13; DNA: TGTGCCAGCAGTTGGGACTTCCACAATGAGCAGTTCTTC; CDR3: CASSWDFHNEQFF
V: TRBV6-2/TRBV6-3; D: NA; J: TRBJ2-7; size: few; length: 18; DNA: TGTGCCAGCAGTTACCCCCATCCGAGACCATCCTTGGCCTACGAGCAGTACTTC; CDR3: CASSYPHPRPSLAYEQYF
V: TRBV3-1; D: TRBD1; J: TRBJ2-1; size: few; length: 16; DNA: TGTGCCAGCAGCTTCCCAGGGGGAAGCTCCTACAATGAGCAGTTCTTC; CDR3: CASSFPGGSSYNEQFF
V: TRBV6-5; D: NA; J: TRBJ2-7; size: NA; length: 16; DNA: TGTGCCAGCAGTTACTCGAGTCTCTGGAAGGTTGGCGAGCAGTACTTC; CDR3: CASSYSSLWKVGEQYF
V: TRBV14; D: TRBD1; J: TRBJ2-2; size: NA; length: 15; DNA: TGTGCCAGCAGACGGACAGGGGAAGGAGGCGGGGAGCTGTTTTTT; CDR3: CASRRTGEGGGELFF
V: TRBV29-1; D: NA; J: TRBJ2-1; size: few; length: 14; DNA: TGCAGCGTTGAAGTTCGGCTATTCTACAATGAGCAGTTCTTC; CDR3: CSVEVRLFYNEQFF
V: TRBV25-1; D: NA; J: TRBJ2-7; size: NA; length: 14; DNA: TGTGCCAGCAGTCTCGGGGCAGGTACCTACGAGCAGTACTTC; CDR3: CASSLGAGTYEQYF
V: TRBV5-6; D: NA; J: TRBJ2-7; size: many; length: 12; DNA: TGTGCCAGCAGCACTGACACCTACGAGCAGTACTTC; CDR3: CASSTDTYEQYF
V: TRBV29-1; D: NA; J: TRBJ2-5; size: NA; length: 12; DNA: TGCAGCGTTAAGTGGAGGACCGAGGCCCAGTACTTC; CDR3: CSVKWRTEAQYF
V: TRBV12-3/TRBV12-4; D: TRBD2; J: TRBJ2-2; size: few; length: 17; DNA: TGTGCCAGCAGTTGGAATAGCGGGCAAGTGTACACCGGGGAGCTGTTTTTT; CDR3: CASSWNSGQVYTGELFF
V: TRBV4-1; D: TRBD2; J: TRBJ2-1; size: few; length: 14; DNA: TGCGCCAGCAGCTTCCTAGCGGGAGACAATGAGCAGTTCTTC; CDR3: CASSFLAGDNEQFF
V: TRBV4-3; D: NA; J: TRBJ2-7; size: NA; length: 15; DNA: TGCGCCAGCAGCCAAGCTCCTCGGGGAACCTACGAGCAGTACTTC; CDR3: CASSQAPRGTYEQYF